The source of this T cell receptor beta chain is a study of regulatory T cells in long-lasting Graves disease. The time point: newly diagnosed GD, antithyroid drugs for less than 3 months. PBMCs were the source of the RNA used for TCR sequencing. The CDR3 contains 15 residues. Germline V gene lookup returns CDR1 LGHDT and CDR2 YNNKEL (reference sequence). Trimming pared 4 bases from V and 7 bases from J, leaving 16 bases between. Building the TCR beta libraries relied on iRepertoire HTBI primers, and CDR3 regions underwent Arm-PCR. TCRdb redid the calling of the multiplex PCR reads with MiXCR, one entry per CDR3 protein. The sample lists 410,000 or so distinct CDR3 sequences; about 15% were seen once. Separately, the same data were catalogued under a study of T cells in Graves' hyperthyroidism and ophthalmopathy.

The clonotype comes from a woman aged 30 to 39 with Graves disease. The rearrangement links TRBV3-1 to TRBJ1-4, with D tentatively TRBD1 (5 bases). The specimen was peripheral blood mononuclear cells (PBMCs), collected at new diagnosis, from a patient treated with antithyroid drugs. For the CDR3, the DNA is TGTGCCAGCAGCCTGCAACCGGGCAGGGTTGAAAAACTGTTTTTT. Translated: CASSLQPGRVEKLFF.